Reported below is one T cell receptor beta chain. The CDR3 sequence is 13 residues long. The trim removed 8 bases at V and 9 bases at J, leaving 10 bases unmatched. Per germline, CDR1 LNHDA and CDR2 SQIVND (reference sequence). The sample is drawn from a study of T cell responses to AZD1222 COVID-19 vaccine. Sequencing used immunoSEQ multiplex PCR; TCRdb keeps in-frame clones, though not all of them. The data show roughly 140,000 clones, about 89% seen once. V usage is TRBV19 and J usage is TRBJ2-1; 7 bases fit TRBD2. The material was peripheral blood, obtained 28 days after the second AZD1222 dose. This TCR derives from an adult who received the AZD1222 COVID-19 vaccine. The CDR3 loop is CASASGMGFEQFF. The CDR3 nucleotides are TGTGCCAGTGCGAGCGGGATGGGTTTTGAGCAGTTCTTC.